The T cell receptor (beta chain) under discussion was sequenced for a study of cytomegalovirus exposure and HLA in healthy donors. Study results and caveats: In a later analysis, TCR beta V- and J-gene trimming showed a link to a missense DCLRE1C variant.

For this clone: Antigen unknown.

Use of 60 Vbeta and 13 Jbeta primers characterized the PCR. Clones were read by immunoSEQ multiplex PCR, and TCRdb kept only the in-frame ones, dropping some. The repertoire holds roughly 200,000 clones, roughly 87% seen once, with more than 0.4% in the top ten. CDR1 and CDR2 from the germline V gene are SNHLY and FYNNEI. This CDR3 is built from 15 residues. Trimming took off 6 bases at V and 1 base at J, with 12 bases between the two ends. The source material was PBMCs. The chain joins TRBV2 to TRBJ2-2; possible D gene TRBD2, 6 bases. This TCR derives from a woman aged 50 to 60 in good health and CMV-seronegative. CDR3 coding DNA: TGTGCCAGCAGGGAGGGTCAGGTGAACACCGGGGAGCTGTTTTTT. The encoded protein is CASREGQVNTGELFF.